This T cell receptor beta chain was captured by sequencing in a study of blood T cell repertoires in COVID-19. The CDR3 runs to 15 residues. Germline-derived CDR1 and CDR2 are LGHDT and YNNKEL (reference sequence). The V end was cut by 1 base, the J end by 5 bases, with 14 bases between. Assay used: immunoSEQ multiplex PCR; TCRdb lists only in-frame clones, some missing. The sample has about 370,000 clones; around 87% are singletons. Sequencing was performed on peripheral blood. This clonotype was sampled from a woman in her 30s with COVID-19, enrolled during active disease. This chain joins TRBV3-1 (or the pseudogene TRBV3-2) and TRBJ2-5, with D possibly matching TRBD1 (6 bases). The DNA for the CDR3 is TGTGCCAGCAGCCAAGTTGGAGGACAGAGGGAGACCCAGTACTTC. Translation: CASSQVGGQRETQYF.